What follows are 29 T cell receptor beta chains derived from one specimen sequenced in a study of CD8+ T cells in alopecia areata. Extracted RNA was reverse transcribed, and the resulting cDNA served as sequencing template. Libraries were prepared by immunoSEQ multiplex PCR; TCRdb keeps only in-frame clonotypes and omits some of them. The data contain 150,000 to 200,000 clones, approximately 65% of them singletons. The sequencing used CD8+ T cells sorted from blood, collected at week 0. The receptors come from a human donor with alopecia areata.

The chain carries TRBV7-2 and TRBJ1-2, with D unresolved. The germline V and J ends were trimmed by 2 bases and 8 bases, with 21 bases remaining between them. Germline assignment: CDR1 SGHTA and CDR2 FQGNSA. This CDR3 region has 16 residues. DNA of the CDR3: TGTGCCAGCAGCTTATTGGATGCGGCCCCATTTGAGGGCTACACCTTC. It specifies CASSLLDAAPFEGYTF. Filled out from reference TRBV7-2 and TRBJ1-2, the complete variable domain reads GAGVSQSPSNKVTEKGKDVELRCDPISGHTALYWYRQSLGQGLEFLIYFQGNSAPDKSGLPSDRFSAERTGGSVSTLTIQRTQQEDSAVYLCASSLLDAAPFEGYTFGSGTRLTVV.

This clone was counted a few times. The chain has TRBV4-1 and TRBJ2-7, with TRBD2 identical over 8 bases. The CDR3 runs 15 residues. Per germline, CDR1 MGHRA and CDR2 YSYEKL. V lost 1 base to trimming and J lost 5 bases; unmatched junction nucleotides: 7. CDR3 DNA sequence: TGCGCCAGCAGCCAAGTTGCCTCGGGGGGGGACGAGCAGTACTTC. It specifies CASSQVASGGDEQYF.

The chain employs TRBV29-1 and TRBJ1-2; 7 bases fit TRBD1. In germline, CDR1 is SQVTM, CDR2 ANQGSEA. V shed 5 bases and J 6 bases; nucleotides not matched to a gene: 9. The CDR3 is 13 residues long. In DNA, the CDR3 is TGCAGCGTTAATACCGGGACAGCGGATGGCTACACCTTC. The encoded protein is CSVNTGTADGYTF.

This clone has just a few counts. This sequence joins TRBV7-9 and TRBJ1-2; D gene ambiguous. V gave up 4 bases and J gave up 0 bases, with 9 bases separating them. The CDR3 has 14 amino acids. From germline, CDR1 is SEHNR and CDR2 FQNEAQ (reference sequence). CDR3 amino acids: CASSSYPTNYGYTF. The CDR3 DNA reads TGTGCCAGCAGCTCCTATCCCACTAACTATGGCTACACCTTC. The full variable domain, with the rest looked up from reference TRBV7-9 and TRBJ1-2, is DTGVSQNPRHKITKRGQNVTFRCDPISEHNRLYWYRQTLGQGPEFLTYFQNEAQLEKSRLLSDRFSAERPKGSFSTLEIQRTEQGDSAMYLCASSSYPTNYGYTFGSGTRLTVV.

This chain uses TRBV23-1 with TRBJ2-3; D uncertain. TRBV23-1 is classed as an ORF, of uncertain function. Trimming removed 3 bases at V and 1 base at J, with 8 bases between. The CDR3 totals 14 residues. The CDR3 DNA follows: TGCGCCAGCAGTCATCGGGCCCGCACAGATACGCAGTATTTT. Amino acids: CASSHRARTDTQYF.

The J gene is TRBJ1-1, the V gene TRBV2; no clear D. Between the trimmed V and J ends, which lost 3 bases and 5 bases, there was a span of 13 bases. The CDR3 loop spans 14 amino acids. The V gene's germline CDR1 is SNHLY and CDR2 FYNNEI. The CDR3 is CASSELWDITEAFF. As DNA, the CDR3 is TGTGCCAGCAGTGAGCTGTGGGATATTACTGAAGCTTTCTTT.

This chain joins TRBV7-2 and TRBJ2-7; D possibly matches TRBD1 or TRBD2 (6 bases each). V was cut by 6 bases and J by 2 bases, with 14 bases left in between. This CDR3 is built from 14 residues. Per the germline V gene, CDR1 is SGHTA and CDR2 is FQGNSA. The CDR3 protein is CASSGGGAAYEQYF. Here the CDR3 DNA reads TGTGCCAGCAGTGGGGGCGGGGCAGCCTACGAGCAGTACTTC.

The chain joins TRBV5-1 to TRBJ2-2; a weak D match, TRBD2 (6 bases). The CDR3 extends over 16 amino acids. CDR1 is SGHRS, CDR2 YFSETQ, per germline. Trimming removed 1 base from V and 1 base from J, with 11 bases in between. The CDR3 bases are TGCGCCAGCAGCTTGACGTTCGGGGGGAACACCGGGGAGCTGTTTTTT. Protein: CASSLTFGGNTGELFF.

V gene TRBV6-5 combines with J gene TRBJ1-4, with D possibly being TRBD1 (5 bases). The CDR3 runs 14 residues. Trimming stripped 6 bases from V and 10 bases from J, with 18 bases between. Germline CDR1 MNHEY, CDR2 SVGAGI. The CDR3 DNA sequence: TGTGCCAGCAGAGGAGGGGATCAACTCGGAAAACTGTTTTTT. Translating it yields CASRGGDQLGKLFF.

V gene TRBV5-1 combines with J gene TRBJ2-2; D ambiguous. The germline gives CDR1 SGHRS, CDR2 YFSETQ. V was shortened by 1 base and J by 6 bases, with 13 bases between the two germline ends. CDR3 length: 15 residues. The CDR3 loop is CASSLFSQHAGELFF. The DNA of the CDR3 is TGCGCCAGCAGCTTGTTCTCTCAGCACGCCGGGGAGCTGTTTTTT.

This clone was counted once. The rearrangement links TRBV30 to TRBJ1-1; D unclear. Trimming took off 4 bases at V and 4 bases at J, with 10 bases between the two ends. The CDR3 contains 12 residues. Per germline, CDR1 GTSNPN and CDR2 SVGIG (reference sequence). The CDR3 reads CAWKRRSTEAFF. As DNA, the CDR3 is TGTGCCTGGAAGCGAAGGAGCACTGAAGCTTTCTTT.

This clone was seen a handful of times. The chain joins TRBV27 to TRBJ1-1, with D tentatively TRBD1 (6 bases). Germline lookup yields CDR1 MNHEY and CDR2 SMNVEV (reference sequence). CDR3 length equals 14 residues. Trimming cost V 4 bases and J 5 bases, with 14 bases left between them. The CDR3 loop reads CASSSTGRGTEAFF. As DNA, the CDR3 is TGTGCCAGCAGTTCGACAGGTAGGGGAACTGAAGCTTTCTTT.

V is TRBV12-5 and J is TRBJ2-3, with TRBD1 identical over 7 bases. Germline V gives CDR1 LGHNT, CDR2 FRNRAP. This CDR3 region has 13 residues. V shed 6 bases, J shed 4 bases, and the junction held 4 bases outside the gene matches. The CDR3 DNA is TGTGCTAGTGGGGGGGACAGCTCAGATACGCAGTATTTT. Translating it yields CASGGDSSDTQYF.

The chain joins TRBV10-3 to TRBJ2-1; the match to TRBD2 covers 9 bases. Trimming at V came to 7 bases and at J to 8 bases, leaving 12 bases not matched to a gene. Germline V CDR1 and CDR2: ENHRY, SYGVKD. This CDR3 comprises 15 residues. CDR3 DNA: TGTGCCATCACTTCGTCCGGGACTAGCTCGGATGAGCAGTTCTTC. Its translation is CAITSSGTSSDEQFF.

The chain uses TRBV6-4 and TRBJ2-6; a possible D gene is TRBD1 (6 bases). The V gene lost 3 bases and the J gene lost 2 bases, with 11 bases spanning the gap. CDR1 is MRHNA, CDR2 SNTAGT, per germline. This CDR3 region has 16 residues. The CDR3 loop reads CASSEGWDTGANVLTF. CDR3 DNA sequence: TGTGCCAGCAGTGAGGGGTGGGACACTGGGGCCAACGTCCTGACTTTC.

The chain employs TRBV5-1 and TRBJ2-5, with D perhaps assigned TRBD1 or TRBD2 (6 bases each). Trimming cost V 1 base and J 1 base, with 11 bases left between them. Germline CDR1 SGHRS, CDR2 YFSETQ. The CDR3 has 15 residues. The CDR3 DNA sequence: TGCGCCAGCAGCTTGTGGGGGGCCCTCCAAGAGACCCAGTACTTC. As protein: CASSLWGALQETQYF. Variable domain in full (rest from reference TRBV5-1 and TRBJ2-5): KAGVTQTPRYLIKTRGQQVTLSCSPISGHRSVSWYQQTPGQGLQFLFEYFSETQRNKGNFPGRFSGRQFSNSRSEMNVSTLELGDSALYLCASSLWGALQETQYFGPGTRLLVL.

V and J are TRBV7-8 and TRBJ2-1, with D tentatively TRBD1 (5 bases). The germline V gene encodes CDR1 SGHVS and CDR2 FQNEAQ. The CDR3 has 13 residues. The V and J ends lost 1 base and 5 bases respectively, with 6 bases between them. CDR3 residues: CASSLGQNNEQFF. For the CDR3, the DNA is TGTGCCAGCAGCTTAGGACAGAACAATGAGCAGTTCTTC. Full variable domain (missing parts from reference TRBV7-8 and TRBJ2-1): GAGVSQSPRYKVAKRGQDVALRCDPISGHVSLFWYQQALGQGPEFLTYFQNEAQLDKSGLPSDRFFAERPEGSVSTLKIQRTQQEDSAVYLCASSLGQNNEQFFGPGTRLTVL.

This chain joins TRBV27 and TRBJ2-3; D remains ambiguous. V was cut by 2 bases and J by 1 base, with 10 bases left in between. There are 15 residues in the CDR3. Germline lookup yields CDR1 MNHEY and CDR2 SMNVEV (reference sequence). CDR3 residues: CASSLLAHRTDTQYF. The CDR3 DNA reads TGTGCCAGCAGTTTACTGGCACACCGCACAGATACGCAGTATTTT.

This clone came up once. This chain uses TRBV7-9 with TRBJ2-7; D uncertain. V lost 3 bases and J 2 bases, leaving 14 bases between the germline ends. The CDR3 is 15 amino acids. Germline V gives CDR1 SEHNR, CDR2 FQNEAQ (reference sequence). CDR3 loop: CASSFDRTHPYEQYF. CDR3 nucleotide sequence: TGTGCCAGCAGCTTTGATCGTACACATCCCTACGAGCAGTACTTC.

The rearrangement joins TRBV19 to TRBJ1-5, with D possibly being TRBD1 (6 bases). V dropped 6 bases and J dropped 1 base, with 10 bases sitting between them. Per the germline V gene, CDR1 is LNHDA and CDR2 is SQIVND (reference sequence). The CDR3 covers 14 residues. CDR3 DNA: TGTGCCAGTAGGATTGGACAGAGCAATCAGCCCCAGCATTTT. This sequence encodes CASRIGQSNQPQHF.

The genes are TRBV5-6 and TRBJ1-2; 8 positions agree with TRBD1. V trimming: 3 bases; J trimming: 6 bases; junction bases outside the gene matches: 7. The CDR3 spans 14 residues. Germline V gives CDR1 SGHDT, CDR2 YYEEEE. The CDR3 sequence is CASSSSGGGDGYTF. In DNA form, the CDR3 reads TGTGCCAGCAGCTCCTCAGGGGGCGGAGATGGCTACACCTTC. Complete variable domain (other parts from reference TRBV5-6 and TRBJ1-2): DAGVTQSPTHLIKTRGQQVTLRCSPKSGHDTVSWYQQALGQGPQFIFQYYEEEERQRGNFPDRFSGHQFPNYSSELNVNALLLGDSALYLCASSSSGGGDGYTFGSGTRLTVV.

The chain recombines TRBV7-2 with TRBJ2-7, with TRBD2 matching over 10 bases. The CDR3 is 14 amino acids. Germline V gives CDR1 SGHTA, CDR2 FQGNSA. The J segment lost 3 bases and the V segment lost 5 bases, leaving 4 bases of the junction unmatched. DNA for the CDR3: TGTGCCAGCAGCCCCTCTAGCGGGGGCTACGAGCAGTACTTC. The encoded protein is CASSPSSGGYEQYF.

The count of this clone is one. The gene calls are TRBV29-1 and TRBJ2-5; perhaps TRBD2 as D (6 bases). The CDR3 totals 14 residues. Between the trimmed V and J ends, which lost 4 bases and 1 base, there was a span of 13 bases. Germline V gene data show CDR1 as SQVTM and CDR2 as ANQGSEA. DNA for the CDR3: TGCAGCGTTGCGGTGACTAGTTCCCAAGAGACCCAGTACTTC. Amino acids: CSVAVTSSQETQYF.

The chain links TRBV6-5 to TRBJ2-3; D call uncertain. The CDR3 is 15 amino acids. Trimming removed 0 bases from V and 1 base from J, with 8 bases in between. The germline gives CDR1 MNHEY, CDR2 SVGAGI. The CDR3 reads CASSYSFTGTDTQYF. CDR3 DNA: TGTGCCAGCAGTTACTCTTTCACGGGCACAGATACGCAGTATTTT.

This clone was found a few times. Only one base separates this from a far larger clonotype, so it likely reflects a read error. This CDR3 is also generated by other DNA sequences in the sample. The gene calls are TRBV4-1 and TRBJ2-7; D is ambiguous. The germline gives CDR1 MGHRA, CDR2 YSYEKL. With 1 base removed from V and 4 bases from J, the gap between germline ends came to 8 bases. This CDR3 has 13 amino acids. CDR3 amino acids: CASSQAIDYEQYF. The CDR3 region has the DNA TGCGCCAGCAGCCAAGCCATTGATTACGAGCAGTACTTC.

V usage is TRBV7-2 and J usage is TRBJ2-3; 8 bases are shared with TRBD2. CDR3 size: 17 residues. CDR1 is SGHTA and CDR2 is FQGNSA in the germline V gene. V trimming: 5 bases; J trimming: 4 bases; junction bases outside the gene matches: 14. CDR3 nucleotides: TGTGCCAGCAGCCCCCACCCGGGAGGGATGAATTCAGATACGCAGTATTTT. Protein sequence: CASSPHPGGMNSDTQYF.

This chain links TRBV6-1 with TRBJ2-5; no firm D call. Germline CDR1 and CDR2: MNHNS and SASEGT. V was clipped by 4 bases and J by 10 bases, with 10 bases between them. The CDR3 contains 11 residues. The CDR3 DNA sequence: TGTGCCAGCAGTGGGTCTCGGTTCCAGTACTTC. Its protein product is CASSGSRFQYF.

This clone was recorded only once. The genes are TRBV29-1 and TRBJ1-2; perhaps TRBD1 as D (6 bases). V shed 1 base and J shed 8 bases, with 20 bases lying between them. This CDR3 has 15 residues. Germline values: CDR1 SQVTM, CDR2 ANQGSEA. Here the CDR3 reads CSVEVGYRDGGGYTF. As DNA, the CDR3 is TGCAGCGTTGAAGTGGGTTACAGGGACGGCGGCGGCTACACCTTC.

The rearrangement uses TRBV4-1 and TRBJ2-1, with 11 bases fitting TRBD2. J lost 9 bases, V lost 1 base, and 5 bases had no gene match. Per germline, CDR1 MGHRA and CDR2 YSYEKL. The CDR3 consists of 15 residues. The CDR3 nucleotides are TGCGCCAGCAGCCAAGTAGCGGGGGGGCCGAGTGAGCAGTTCTTC. Amino acid sequence: CASSQVAGGPSEQFF.